This passage covers 15 T cell receptor beta chains from one sample sequenced in a study of cytomegalovirus exposure and HLA in healthy donors. Both 60 Vbeta primers and 13 Jbeta primers went into the PCR. Sequenced by immunoSEQ multiplex PCR; TCRdb stores in-frame clones only, minus some. Among 45,000 to 65,000 clones listed, approximately 82% were seen once. The sample taken for sequencing was PBMCs. All receptors come from a woman between 18 and 30 years old in good health and CMV-seronegative.

CDR3 sequence (DNA): TGTGCCAGCAGGACCATTCTGGGGAGGGGTTCACCCCTCCACTTT. As protein: CASRTILGRGSPLHF. This chain uses TRBV27 with TRBJ1-6; TRBD1 might be the D (5 bases). The CDR3 runs 15 residues. V lost 6 bases to trimming and J lost 9 bases, with 18 bases between them. Germline CDR1 MNHEY, CDR2 SMNVEV (reference sequence).

This chain uses TRBV28 with TRBJ1-3; no clear D. Per germline, CDR1 MDHEN and CDR2 SYDVKM. V was pared by 1 base and J by 3 bases, with 10 bases between. This CDR3 has 15 amino acids. The CDR3 is CASSLLGGLGNTIYF. The CDR3 nucleotides are TGTGCCAGCAGTTTATTGGGCGGACTTGGAAACACCATATATTTT.

The CDR3, as DNA: TGTGCCAGCAGTAGTGGGGGAGGGGGAAACACCATATATTTT. Protein: CASSSGGGGNTIYF. V usage is TRBV28 and J usage is TRBJ1-3; possibly TRBD1 for D (5 bases). CDR3 length: 14 residues. The V and J ends lost 5 bases and 4 bases respectively, with 12 bases between them. The germline CDR1 and CDR2 sequences are MDHEN and SYDVKM.

V usage is TRBV19 and J usage is TRBJ1-2; D might be TRBD1 (6 bases). Germline V lookup: CDR1 LNHDA, CDR2 SQIVND (reference sequence). This CDR3 spans 14 amino acids. Trimming took 9 bases from V and 1 from J, leaving 15 bases between them. CDR3: CASGPRGSNYGYTF. CDR3 coding DNA: TGTGCCAGCGGCCCTAGGGGGAGTAACTATGGCTACACCTTC. The variable domain in full, with the rest retrieved from reference TRBV19 and TRBJ1-2, is DGGITQSPKYLFRKEGQNVTLSCEQNLNHDAMYWYRQDPGQGLRLIYYSQIVNDFQKGDIAEGYSVSREKKESFPLTVTSAQKNPTAFYLCASGPRGSNYGYTFGSGTRLTVV.

This chain joins TRBV30 and TRBJ2-6; 10 nucleotides line up with TRBD2. Germline CDR1 is GTSNPN and CDR2 is SVGIG (reference sequence). V was clipped by 2 bases and J by 6 bases; unmatched bases: 7. The CDR3 has 16 amino acids. For the CDR3, the DNA is TGTGCCTGGAGTCTCTTAGCGGGAGGCCTGGCCAACGTCCTGACTTTC. This encodes CAWSLLAGGLANVLTF. The full variable domain, with the rest looked up from reference TRBV30 and TRBJ2-6, is SQTIHQWPATLVQPVGSPLSLECTVEGTSNPNLYWYRQAAGRGLQLLFYSVGIGQISSEVPQNLSASRPQDRQFILSSKKLLLSDSGFYLCAWSLLAGGLANVLTFGAGSRLTVL.

The chain joins TRBV27 to TRBJ2-7; D is possibly TRBD2 (5 bases). V was trimmed by 3 bases and J by 6 bases, leaving 15 bases between them. The CDR3 sequence is 14 residues long. From germline, CDR1 is MNHEY and CDR2 SMNVEV (reference sequence). The DNA of the CDR3 is TGTGCCAGCAGTTTGGCCCTATTCCGGGGCGAGCAGTACTTC. Amino acid sequence: CASSLALFRGEQYF.

This clone was detected only a few times. CDR3 in amino acids: CASSEGVGSGSGEQYF. DNA for the CDR3: TGTGCCAGCAGTGAAGGGGTCGGCAGCGGCTCGGGGGAGCAGTACTTC. The rearrangement joins TRBV6-1 to TRBJ2-7, with D maybe TRBD2 (5 bases). Trimming shortened V by 1 base and J by 7 bases, and 20 bases separated the two germline ends. This CDR3 comprises 16 residues. Germline assignment: CDR1 MNHNS and CDR2 SASEGT.

The chain combines TRBV6-4 with TRBJ1-1; no definite D call. Between the trimmed V and J ends, which lost 0 bases and 1 base, there was a span of 6 bases. Germline V gene lookup returns CDR1 MRHNA and CDR2 SNTAGT. The CDR3 covers 14 residues. CDR3 nucleotides: TGTGCCAGCAGTGACTCTGGGCGGAACACTGAAGCTTTCTTT. This translates into CASSDSGRNTEAFF.

The chain links TRBV7-8 to TRBJ1-5, with 7 positions matching TRBD1. CDR1 SGHVS and CDR2 FQNEAQ come from the germline V gene. The CDR3 consists of 14 residues. J gave up 6 bases and V 6 bases, and 8 bases lay outside the gene matches. The CDR3 DNA is TGTGCCAGCAGGGATCACGACAGGGCTCAGCCCCAGCATTTT. It yields the protein CASRDHDRAQPQHF.

The rearrangement links TRBV27 to TRBJ2-1; 12 bases fit TRBD2. Germline trimming cut 3 bases from V and 2 bases from J; bases unmatched to any gene: 14. The CDR3 runs 20 residues. Germline CDR1 reads MNHEY; CDR2 reads SMNVEV (reference sequence). The chain's CDR3 is CASSFFPPRSSGRAYNEQFF. CDR3 bases: TGTGCCAGCAGTTTTTTCCCTCCGCGGTCTAGCGGGAGGGCCTACAATGAGCAGTTCTTC.

V gene TRBV6-6 combines with J gene TRBJ2-7; 7 nucleotides align to TRBD1. The CDR3 runs to 12 residues. Germline values: CDR1 MNHNY, CDR2 SVGAGI (reference sequence). With 5 bases clipped from V and 5 bases from J, the junction kept 3 bases outside the gene matches. The CDR3 DNA reads TGTGCCAGCAGTGCGACAGGGAACGAGCAGTACTTC. Amino acids: CASSATGNEQYF.

This chain links TRBV5-8 with TRBJ2-2; D possibly corresponds to TRBD2 (7 bases). Germline lookup yields CDR1 SGHTS and CDR2 YDEGEE. The CDR3 runs to 16 residues. V dropped 1 base and J dropped 7 bases, with 17 bases sitting between them. CDR3 region: CASSLFRGARIGELFF. CDR3 sequence (DNA): TGTGCCAGCAGCTTGTTCCGGGGGGCGCGCATCGGGGAGCTGTTTTTT.

This clone has more than one count but fewer than ten. The V gene is TRBV28, the J gene TRBJ1-2; 11 nucleotides agree with TRBD1. The CDR3 totals 14 residues. Germline V gene sequence: CDR1 MDHEN, CDR2 SYDVKM. The V segment lost 4 bases and the J segment 7 bases; nucleotides outside the gene matches: 5. DNA of the CDR3: TGTGCCAGCAGTTCCGGACAGGGGGCGCGTGGCTACACCTTC. It is translated as CASSSGQGARGYTF.

The chain carries TRBV7-3 and TRBJ2-1, with 8 positions matching TRBD2. Germline V gene lookup returns CDR1 SGHTA and CDR2 FQGTGA. V lost 5 bases to trimming and J lost 6 bases; unmatched junction nucleotides: 9. The CDR3 consists of 15 residues. CDR3 sequence (DNA): TGTGCCAGCAGCCTAGAGCGGGAGTACCCCAATGAGCAGTTCTTC. Translated, it gives CASSLEREYPNEQFF.

This chain connects TRBV10-2 to TRBJ1-6, with D possibly matching TRBD1 (6 bases). The germline gives CDR1 WSHSY, CDR2 SAAADI. The length of the CDR3 is 14 residues. The ends were cut back, 4 bases at V and 10 bases at J, with 14 bases in the middle. The CDR3 region is CASSASGEGSPLHF. CDR3 DNA sequence: TGCGCCAGCAGTGCGTCAGGGGAGGGGTCACCCCTCCACTTT.